This is a list of T cell receptor beta chains from one sample in a study of blood T cell repertoires in COVID-19. The protocol was immunoSEQ multiplex PCR, while the TCRdb copy is restricted to in-frame clones and leaves out a portion. The sample records under 300,000 clones, approximately 91% being singletons. The sequencing sample was made of PBMCs or T cells enriched from blood (not recorded which). The origin of the receptors is a woman between 40 and 55 years old with acute COVID-19. The CDR3 runs from the conserved cysteine through the conserved F or W. A D gene is named only where the DNA matches it firmly. Size is stated for part of the rows, as once, few or many counts, or as a class when the clone is expanded.

len	v_gene	j_gene	abundance	d_gene	CDR3nt	CDR3aa
13	TRBV2	TRBJ1-2	NA	NA	TGTGCCAGCAGTGAACCCCAGATCTATGGCTACACCTTC	CASSEPQIYGYTF
13	TRBV18	TRBJ1-4	NA	NA	TGTGCCAGCTCACCAAGGACAGACGAAAAACTGTTTTTT	CASSPRTDEKLFF
13	TRBV18	TRBJ2-5	NA	TRBD1	TGTGCCAGCTCACCTTACAGGGGGAGAACCCAGTACTTC	CASSPYRGRTQYF
11	TRBV3-1/TRBV3-2	TRBJ1-2	NA	NA	TGTGCCAGCAGCCAGGGAGTCGGCTACACCTTC	CASSQGVGYTF
15	TRBV27	TRBJ2-1	once	NA	TGTGCCAGCAGTCCCCGGGCGGGCCCGTACAATGAGCAGTTCTTC	CASSPRAGPYNEQFF
14	TRBV7-9	TRBJ2-7	NA	NA	TGTGCCAGCAGCTTAGGTAGGACATACTACGAGCAGTACTTC	CASSLGRTYYEQYF
14	TRBV5-1	TRBJ1-2	NA	NA	TGCGCCAGCAGCTTGGACGCAGGGAACTATGGCTACACCTTC	CASSLDAGNYGYTF
13	TRBV6-5	TRBJ2-7	once	TRBD2	TGTGCCAGCAGCAGGGGACTAGCCTACGAGCAGTACTTC	CASSRGLAYEQYF
13	TRBV27	TRBJ1-5	NA	NA	TGTGCCAGCAGTCGGAGACTCAATCAGCCCCAGCATTTT	CASSRRLNQPQHF
13	TRBV29-1	TRBJ2-7	NA	TRBD1	TGCAGCGTTACTTGGGAAAACAGGGGCCCCCAGTACTTC	CSVTWENRGPQYF
12	TRBV12-3/TRBV12-4	TRBJ2-2	NA	NA	TGTGCCAGCGAGGGGGGGACCGGGGAGCTGTTTTTT	CASEGGTGELFF
16	TRBV28	TRBJ2-1	NA	TRBD2	TGTGCCAGCAGTCCCGGACTAGCGGGGGGCAACAATGAGCAGTTCTTC	CASSPGLAGGNNEQFF
15	TRBV19	TRBJ1-3	NA	TRBD1	TGTGCCAGTAGTGCCCTCAGGGGGACTGGAAACACCATATATTTT	CASSALRGTGNTIYF
15	TRBV28	TRBJ2-7	once	NA	TGTGCCAGCAGTTCCCGGAGTAAGAGCTCCTACGAGCAGTACTTC	CASSSRSKSSYEQYF
16	TRBV5-1	TRBJ2-2	NA	NA	TGCGCCAGCACTGATGGGGGCGGGGGCAACACCGGGGAGCTGTTTTTT	CASTDGGGGNTGELFF
13	TRBV6-2/TRBV6-3	TRBJ2-1	many	NA	TGTGCCAGCAGCCGAAGCGAGAGCAATGAGCAGTTCTTC	CASSRSESNEQFF
17	TRBV4-2	TRBJ2-1	NA	TRBD2	TGTGCCAGCAGCCAAGAGGAGACTAGCGGGAGGGCCTGGGAGCAGTTCTTC	CASSQEETSGRAWEQFF
15	TRBV7-8	TRBJ1-3	NA	TRBD1	TGTGCCAGCAGATCGTCGACAGGGCGAAGAAACACCATATATTTT	CASRSSTGRRNTIYF
20	TRBV3-1/TRBV3-2	TRBJ2-5	once	TRBD2	TGTGCCAGCAGCCAAGATCGACAAGCGGGAGGTGGGGGATCCCAAGAGACCCAGTACTTC	CASSQDRQAGGGGSQETQYF
15	TRBV5-1	TRBJ2-7	NA	NA	TGCGCCAGCAGCTTGGTGCCAGGGGATGACTACGAGCAGTACTTC	CASSLVPGDDYEQYF
15	TRBV11-3	TRBJ1-1	few	NA	TGTGCCAGCAGCTCAGAGCAGGGAATAAACACTGAAGCTTTCTTT	CASSSEQGINTEAFF
12	TRBV2	TRBJ1-1	NA	TRBD1	TGTGCCAGCAGTCCACAGGGGGCTGAAGCTTTCTTT	CASSPQGAEAFF
15	TRBV7-6	TRBJ2-5	NA	TRBD1	TGTGCCAGCAGCCCCCAGGACAGGGGGCAAGAGACCCAGTACTTC	CASSPQDRGQETQYF
16	TRBV11-3	TRBJ2-2	NA	TRBD1	TGTGCCAGCAGCTTATTCGCGACAGGGTTAACCGGGGAGCTGTTTTTT	CASSLFATGLTGELFF
15	TRBV2	TRBJ2-7	once	NA	TGTGCCAGCAGTGAAGAACAAGGGGCACACTACGAGCAGTACTTC	CASSEEQGAHYEQYF
16	TRBV7-3	TRBJ2-1	NA	TRBD2	TGTGCCAGCAGCTCGGGGACTAGCGGGAGTATATATGAGCAGTTCTTC	CASSSGTSGSIYEQFF
16	TRBV7-8	TRBJ1-6	NA	TRBD1	TGTGCCAGCAGCCCACAGGGGCACTCCTATAATTCACCCCTCCACTTT	CASSPQGHSYNSPLHF
14	TRBV27	TRBJ1-1	NA	NA	TGTGCCAGCAGTTTAGGCTGGGAGAGCACTGAAGCTTTCTTT	CASSLGWESTEAFF
15	TRBV19	TRBJ1-3	NA	NA	TGTGCCAGTAGTATAGATGGAGGGAAAGGAAACACCATATATTTT	CASSIDGGKGNTIYF
15	TRBV25-1	TRBJ2-2	NA	TRBD1	TGTGCCAGCAGGAGGGGGACAGCGAACACCGGGGAGCTGTTTTTT	CASRRGTANTGELFF
14	TRBV2	TRBJ2-1	once	NA	TGTGCCAGCAAGGCAGGGGATTTCTACAATGAGCAGTTCTTC	CASKAGDFYNEQFF
15	TRBV6-6	TRBJ1-4	NA	TRBD1	TGTGCCAGCAGTTACGGGGGGACAGGGGCGAGGGAACTGTTTTTT	CASSYGGTGARELFF
15	TRBV28	TRBJ1-2	NA	TRBD1	TGTGCCAGCAGTTTTGGGACAGGGGCCCTCTATGGCTACACCTTC	CASSFGTGALYGYTF
13	TRBV28	TRBJ1-1	NA	NA	TGTGCCAGCAACTGGCGGGGGAACACTGAAGCTTTCTTT	CASNWRGNTEAFF
15	TRBV7-9	TRBJ2-5	NA	TRBD1	TGTGCAGCAGCCCGACAGGGGACGACCCAAGAGACCCAGTACTTC	CAAARQGTTQETQYF
13	TRBV9	TRBJ2-7	NA	NA	TGTGCCAGCAGCGTCGGGACAAACTACGAGCAGTACTTC	CASSVGTNYEQYF
14	TRBV5-1	TRBJ2-1	NA	TRBD2	TGCGCCAGCAGCTTGACTAGCGGGGGCCCTGAGCAGTTCTTC	CASSLTSGGPEQFF
14	TRBV5-4	TRBJ1-3	NA	NA	TGTGCCAGCAGCTTGGATCGAGCTGGAAACACCATATATTTT	CASSLDRAGNTIYF
14	TRBV7-2	TRBJ2-5	few	TRBD1	TGTGCCAGCAGCTTAGGGGGACAGGGAGAGACCCAGTACTTC	CASSLGGQGETQYF
14	TRBV28	TRBJ2-1	NA	TRBD2	TGTGCCAGCAGGACGACTAGCGTTAGGAATGAGCAGTTCTTC	CASRTTSVRNEQFF